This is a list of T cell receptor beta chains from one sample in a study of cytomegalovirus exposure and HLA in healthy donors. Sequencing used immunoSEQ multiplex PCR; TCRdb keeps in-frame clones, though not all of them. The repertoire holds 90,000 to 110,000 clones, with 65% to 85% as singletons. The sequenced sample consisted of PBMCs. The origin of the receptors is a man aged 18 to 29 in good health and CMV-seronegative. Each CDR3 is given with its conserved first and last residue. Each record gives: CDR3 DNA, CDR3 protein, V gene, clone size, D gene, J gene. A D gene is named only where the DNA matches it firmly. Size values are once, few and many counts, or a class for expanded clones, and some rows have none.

cdr3_nt: TGTGCCAGCAGACCTAAATCCCCGGGACAGGGGAACACCATATATTTT; cdr3_aa: CASRPKSPGQGNTIYF; v_call: TRBV11-3; clone_size: .; d_call: TRBD1; j_call: TRBJ1-3
cdr3_nt: TGTGCCAGCAGTTTATCCATAGCGGGAGGCCATGAGCAGTTCTTC; cdr3_aa: CASSLSIAGGHEQFF; v_call: TRBV28; clone_size: .; d_call: TRBD2; j_call: TRBJ2-1
cdr3_nt: TGTGCCAGCAGTTACTCGCGGGGGCCTGGAAACACCATATATTTT; cdr3_aa: CASSYSRGPGNTIYF; v_call: TRBV6-5; clone_size: few; d_call: .; j_call: TRBJ1-3
cdr3_nt: TGTGCCAGCAGTGACTCGTCTAGCGGGAGCAGCACCGGGGAGCTGTTTTTT; cdr3_aa: CASSDSSSGSSTGELFF; v_call: TRBV6-4; clone_size: few; d_call: TRBD2; j_call: TRBJ2-2
cdr3_nt: TGTGCCAGCAGGGTCGGGACAGGATCGTACGAGCAGTACTTC; cdr3_aa: CASRVGTGSYEQYF; v_call: TRBV6-6; clone_size: .; d_call: TRBD1; j_call: TRBJ2-7
cdr3_nt: TGTGCCAGCAGTTTTGGGACTAGAAAAACTGAGCAGTTCTTC; cdr3_aa: CASSFGTRKTEQFF; v_call: TRBV27; clone_size: .; d_call: TRBD2; j_call: TRBJ2-1
cdr3_nt: TGTGCCAGCTCACCAATCCCGGGACAAGGGAACACTGAAGCTTTCTTT; cdr3_aa: CASSPIPGQGNTEAFF; v_call: TRBV18; clone_size: .; d_call: .; j_call: TRBJ1-1
cdr3_nt: TGCAGCGTCCTGACAGGGAACACTGAAGCTTTCTTT; cdr3_aa: CSVLTGNTEAFF; v_call: TRBV29-1; clone_size: .; d_call: .; j_call: TRBJ1-1
cdr3_nt: TGTGCCAGCAGCGAGAGGACAGTTTCCTACAATGAGCAGTTCTTC; cdr3_aa: CASSERTVSYNEQFF; v_call: TRBV9; clone_size: .; d_call: .; j_call: TRBJ2-1
cdr3_nt: TGTGCCAGCAGTATTTCTCCTAGATGGGGCTACACCTTC; cdr3_aa: CASSISPRWGYTF; v_call: TRBV25-1; clone_size: .; d_call: .; j_call: TRBJ1-2
cdr3_nt: TGTGCTAGTGTTCGGACTAGCGGTCGGATGCAGTTCTTC; cdr3_aa: CASVRTSGRMQFF; v_call: TRBV12-5; clone_size: once; d_call: TRBD2; j_call: TRBJ2-1
cdr3_nt: TGTGCCAGCAGCTTAGAACCGGGAGGGGGCAATGAGCAGTTCTTC; cdr3_aa: CASSLEPGGGNEQFF; v_call: TRBV11-2; clone_size: .; d_call: TRBD2; j_call: TRBJ2-1
cdr3_nt: TGTGCCAGCAGAGTAGTCACCGGCACCGGGGAGCTGTTTTTT; cdr3_aa: CASRVVTGTGELFF; v_call: TRBV9; clone_size: .; d_call: .; j_call: TRBJ2-2
cdr3_nt: TGTGCCACCGGTGCAACGAAAGAGTATGAGCAGTTCTTC; cdr3_aa: CATGATKEYEQFF; v_call: TRBV15; clone_size: .; d_call: .; j_call: TRBJ2-1
cdr3_nt: TGTGCCAGCAGCCGATACAGGGGGCTAGGGGAAGCTTTCTTT; cdr3_aa: CASSRYRGLGEAFF; v_call: TRBV7-2; clone_size: .; d_call: TRBD1; j_call: TRBJ1-1
cdr3_nt: TGTGCCAGCAGTTTTCGACAGGGGCGAGTCATGAACACTGAAGCTTTCTTT; cdr3_aa: CASSFRQGRVMNTEAFF; v_call: TRBV28; clone_size: .; d_call: TRBD1; j_call: TRBJ1-1
cdr3_nt: TGTGCCTGGAGTGTACGGGGGGCAGGCTACAATGAGCAGTTCTTC; cdr3_aa: CAWSVRGAGYNEQFF; v_call: TRBV30; clone_size: .; d_call: .; j_call: TRBJ2-1
cdr3_nt: TGTGCTAGTGGTTTCGATCGCGCCGGGACAGGGAGGTATGGCTACACCTTC; cdr3_aa: CASGFDRAGTGRYGYTF; v_call: TRBV12-5; clone_size: .; d_call: TRBD1; j_call: TRBJ1-2
cdr3_nt: TGCGCCAGCAGCCAAGAGTTGGGACAGAACTATGGCTACACCTTC; cdr3_aa: CASSQELGQNYGYTF; v_call: TRBV4-3; clone_size: .; d_call: TRBD1; j_call: TRBJ1-2
cdr3_nt: TGTGCCAGCAGTTCAGTAAACTACGAGCAGTACTTC; cdr3_aa: CASSSVNYEQYF; v_call: TRBV6-6; clone_size: .; d_call: .; j_call: TRBJ2-7
cdr3_nt: TGTGCCAGCAGCTTGCGGGGCTCTGGAAACACCATATATTTT; cdr3_aa: CASSLRGSGNTIYF; v_call: TRBV5-6; clone_size: .; d_call: .; j_call: TRBJ1-3
cdr3_nt: TGTGCCAGCAGCGTCCACCCAGACAGGGTTGCTTTCTTT; cdr3_aa: CASSVHPDRVAFF; v_call: TRBV9; clone_size: .; d_call: TRBD1; j_call: TRBJ1-1
cdr3_nt: TGTGCCAGCAAAGTTGGGGCGCAAACAGGGGGCTATGGCTACACCTTC; cdr3_aa: CASKVGAQTGGYGYTF; v_call: TRBV27; clone_size: .; d_call: TRBD1; j_call: TRBJ1-2
cdr3_nt: TGTGCCAGTAGTATCGACTTGAACACCGGGGAGCTGTTTTTT; cdr3_aa: CASSIDLNTGELFF; v_call: TRBV19; clone_size: .; d_call: .; j_call: TRBJ2-2
cdr3_nt: TGTGCCAGCAGCCCGGCGACGGGATACTCTGGAAACACCATATATTTT; cdr3_aa: CASSPATGYSGNTIYF; v_call: TRBV9; clone_size: few; d_call: .; j_call: TRBJ1-3
cdr3_nt: TGTGCCAGCAGCCATTACGGGGGAGACGTCTATCGAATGAACACTGAAGCTTTCTTT; cdr3_aa: CASSHYGGDVYRMNTEAFF; v_call: TRBV7-3; clone_size: .; d_call: .; j_call: TRBJ1-1
cdr3_nt: TGTGCCAGCAGCCCTACCACAGGGGGGCAGCCCCAGCATTTT; cdr3_aa: CASSPTTGGQPQHF; v_call: TRBV7-2; clone_size: .; d_call: TRBD1; j_call: TRBJ1-5
cdr3_nt: TGTGCCAGCAGCTACGACAGGGGCGATGAGCAGTTCTTC; cdr3_aa: CASSYDRGDEQFF; v_call: TRBV5-6; clone_size: .; d_call: TRBD1; j_call: TRBJ2-1
cdr3_nt: TGTGCCAGCAGCTTACGGTTTGCCTACAATGAGCAGTTCTTC; cdr3_aa: CASSLRFAYNEQFF; v_call: TRBV7-2; clone_size: .; d_call: .; j_call: TRBJ2-1
cdr3_nt: TGTGCCAGTTCTCCCGGGACAGAAGGCTACGAGCAGTACTTC; cdr3_aa: CASSPGTEGYEQYF; v_call: TRBV6-5; clone_size: few; d_call: TRBD1; j_call: TRBJ2-7
cdr3_nt: TGTGCCAGCAGCTTGGGACAGGGCTTCAATGAGCAGTTCTTC; cdr3_aa: CASSLGQGFNEQFF; v_call: TRBV5-6; clone_size: .; d_call: TRBD1; j_call: TRBJ2-1
cdr3_nt: TGCGCCAGCAGCTTGGCGGGAGACACCGGGGAGCTGTTTTTT; cdr3_aa: CASSLAGDTGELFF; v_call: TRBV5-1; clone_size: .; d_call: .; j_call: TRBJ2-2
cdr3_nt: TGTGCCAGCAGCTTCCAGGGACTGTCCTACGAGCAGTACTTC; cdr3_aa: CASSFQGLSYEQYF; v_call: TRBV7-9; clone_size: .; d_call: .; j_call: TRBJ2-7
cdr3_nt: TGTGCCAGTAGTCAGTGGGACAGGGGGACAGATACGCAGTATTTT; cdr3_aa: CASSQWDRGTDTQYF; v_call: TRBV7-9; clone_size: .; d_call: TRBD1; j_call: TRBJ2-3
cdr3_nt: TGTGCCAGCAGTTACGGGTCCCGGCGGGATACGCAGTATTTT; cdr3_aa: CASSYGSRRDTQYF; v_call: TRBV6-5; clone_size: .; d_call: .; j_call: TRBJ2-3
cdr3_nt: TGTGCCACCAGCAGAGATCACAGCGGGGGGATCACAGATACGCAGTATTTT; cdr3_aa: CATSRDHSGGITDTQYF; v_call: TRBV15; clone_size: .; d_call: TRBD2; j_call: TRBJ2-3
cdr3_nt: TGCGCCAGCAGCTCAGGACTGAATTCCTACAATGAGCAGTTCTTC; cdr3_aa: CASSSGLNSYNEQFF; v_call: TRBV5-1; clone_size: once; d_call: .; j_call: TRBJ2-1
cdr3_nt: TGTGCCAGCAGCCTAGGGGGGAGGATCACTGAAGCTTTCTTT; cdr3_aa: CASSLGGRITEAFF; v_call: TRBV7-2; clone_size: .; d_call: .; j_call: TRBJ1-1
cdr3_nt: TGTGCCAGCAGTTACGGGACAGGGAATACTGAAGCTTTCTTT; cdr3_aa: CASSYGTGNTEAFF; v_call: TRBV6-6; clone_size: .; d_call: TRBD1; j_call: TRBJ1-1
cdr3_nt: TGTGCCTGGACCCCATGGGGACAGGGGGCGCTTTTGCGTGGCTACGAGCAGTACTTC; cdr3_aa: CAWTPWGQGALLRGYEQYF; v_call: TRBV30; clone_size: once; d_call: TRBD1; j_call: TRBJ2-7
cdr3_nt: TGCAGTGCTAGAATTGCGAATGAGCAGTTCTTC; cdr3_aa: CSARIANEQFF; v_call: TRBV20-1; clone_size: .; d_call: .; j_call: TRBJ2-1
cdr3_nt: TGTGCCAGCAGTTTAACCTCCGGGACAGGGCAAAATGAGCAGTTCTTC; cdr3_aa: CASSLTSGTGQNEQFF; v_call: TRBV6-5; clone_size: .; d_call: TRBD1; j_call: TRBJ2-1
cdr3_nt: TGTTCCAGCAGCGGATGGGACAGTAGTCAGCCCCAGCATTTT; cdr3_aa: CSSSGWDSSQPQHF; v_call: TRBV7-9; clone_size: .; d_call: TRBD1; j_call: TRBJ1-5
cdr3_nt: TGTGCCAGCAGCGTAGAGGGGGCCCGGAACACTGAAGCTTTCTTT; cdr3_aa: CASSVEGARNTEAFF; v_call: TRBV9; clone_size: once; d_call: TRBD1; j_call: TRBJ1-1
cdr3_nt: TGTGCCAGTAGTATAGTTGGCCGACATCCCACTGGGGCCAACGTCCTGACTTTC; cdr3_aa: CASSIVGRHPTGANVLTF; v_call: TRBV19; clone_size: .; d_call: .; j_call: TRBJ2-6
cdr3_nt: TGTGCCAGCAGCTGGGTGACTACCAATGAGCAGTTCTTC; cdr3_aa: CASSWVTTNEQFF; v_call: TRBV5-4; clone_size: .; d_call: .; j_call: TRBJ2-1
cdr3_nt: TGCAGCGTTGAGGGACAGGGGGAGCGGGATACGCAGTATTTT; cdr3_aa: CSVEGQGERDTQYF; v_call: TRBV29-1; clone_size: .; d_call: TRBD1; j_call: TRBJ2-3
cdr3_nt: TGTGCCAGCAGTTACTCGATCAGGGACTATGGCTACACCTTC; cdr3_aa: CASSYSIRDYGYTF; v_call: TRBV6-5; clone_size: .; d_call: .; j_call: TRBJ1-2
cdr3_nt: TGTGCCAGCAGCTCACGACAGGGGCACGGAAATCAGCCCCAGCATTTT; cdr3_aa: CASSSRQGHGNQPQHF; v_call: TRBV28; clone_size: .; d_call: TRBD1; j_call: TRBJ1-5
cdr3_nt: TGCGCCAGCAGGGGGCGCTTCTTTGAGCAGTTCTTC; cdr3_aa: CASRGRFFEQFF; v_call: TRBV10-2; clone_size: once; d_call: .; j_call: TRBJ2-1
cdr3_nt: TGTGCCAGCAGCTCCAGGGTGGGTGATCAGCCCCAGCATTTT; cdr3_aa: CASSSRVGDQPQHF; v_call: TRBV7-2; clone_size: .; d_call: .; j_call: TRBJ1-5
cdr3_nt: TGTGCCAGCAGTTTGAATCCAGGGTCTAATGAAAAACTGTTTTTT; cdr3_aa: CASSLNPGSNEKLFF; v_call: TRBV6-4; clone_size: .; d_call: .; j_call: TRBJ1-4
cdr3_nt: TGCGCCAGCAGCCCAACTGAAGGACAGGACTATGGCTACACCTTC; cdr3_aa: CASSPTEGQDYGYTF; v_call: TRBV4-3; clone_size: .; d_call: TRBD1; j_call: TRBJ1-2
cdr3_nt: TGTGCCAGCAGTGAATTCCCCGGACAGTTCGCAACTAATGAAAAACTGTTTTTT; cdr3_aa: CASSEFPGQFATNEKLFF; v_call: TRBV25-1; clone_size: .; d_call: .; j_call: TRBJ1-4
cdr3_nt: TGCGCCAGCAGTGAGTCAACTTCAGTACAGGGGAATGAAAAACTGTTTTTT; cdr3_aa: CASSESTSVQGNEKLFF; v_call: TRBV10-1; clone_size: few; d_call: TRBD1; j_call: TRBJ1-4
cdr3_nt: TGTGCCAGCAGCCCCCAGGACAGGGCGAACACTGAAGCTTTCTTT; cdr3_aa: CASSPQDRANTEAFF; v_call: TRBV9; clone_size: .; d_call: TRBD1; j_call: TRBJ1-1
cdr3_nt: TGTGCCAGCAGTGCCATGACAGCGTCCTATGGCTACACCTTC; cdr3_aa: CASSAMTASYGYTF; v_call: TRBV25-1; clone_size: .; d_call: .; j_call: TRBJ1-2
cdr3_nt: TGCGCCACCCGCCGCCCGGGACTAGCGGGTTCCGGGGAGCTGTTTTTT; cdr3_aa: CATRRPGLAGSGELFF; v_call: TRBV5-1; clone_size: .; d_call: TRBD2; j_call: TRBJ2-2
cdr3_nt: TGTGCCAGCAGCTTAGGCCAGAATGAGCAGTTCTTC; cdr3_aa: CASSLGQNEQFF; v_call: TRBV7-2; clone_size: .; d_call: .; j_call: TRBJ2-1